The clone carrying this TCR beta chain was found a few times. Its antigen is unknown. This record belongs to a study of post-analysis software for immune sequencing data. At the level of the study: Recorded disease courses covered relapsing-remitting, secondary progressive and progressive-relapsing multiple sclerosis. Some patients had no subtype annotation.

Unique molecular identifiers were built into the TCR beta cDNA libraries. cDNA molecules numbering roughly 0.5 million came from roughly 1.1 to 9.2 million T cells. TCRdb used MiXCR to reprocess the PCR reads, holding one entry per CDR3 protein. The sample shows some 890,000 distinct CDR3 sequences, around 50% of them seen only once. Overall study findings and caveats: TRBV5-6, TRBV5-1 and TRBV20-1 belonged to a set of about five TRBV segments that were more frequent in patients than controls.

V trimming: 5 bases; J trimming: 5 bases; junction bases outside the gene matches: 17. The CDR3 sequence is 17 residues long. CDR1 and CDR2 from the germline V gene are MNHNY and SVGAGI (reference sequence). The specimen was blood. This receptor was obtained from a girl between 10 and 17 years old with multiple sclerosis. V usage is TRBV6-6 and J usage is TRBJ1-2; 7 positions match TRBD1. CDR3 loop: CASSPTRLDRAPYGYTF. CDR3 coding DNA: TGTGCCAGCAGTCCTACTAGGCTCGACAGGGCTCCATATGGCTACACCTTC.